The clone carrying this T cell receptor (beta chain) showed up just once. This sample was included in a study of blood T cell repertoires in COVID-19. Study information: Sources were T cells, B-cell-depleted T cells, or PBMCs; the material itself was cDNA or gDNA.

The CDR3 extends over 15 amino acids. Trimming at V came to 0 bases and at J to 0 bases, leaving 1 base not matched to a gene. The germline CDR1 and CDR2 sequences are KGHSH and LQKENI. In the study's own analysis: How many nucleated cells were present was estimated from reference gene primer amplification. Produced via immunoSEQ multiplex PCR; TCRdb's table is partial and in-frame only. For V, J and clone size, that table is used; D and trimming come from the DNA. This sample has fewer than 300,000 clones, with about 90% found just once. This receptor was obtained from a woman aged 40 to 50 who had recovered from COVID-19. The specimen was peripheral blood. V usage is TRBV18 and J usage is TRBJ1-1; 7 nucleotides line up with TRBD1. CDR3 region: CASSPPTGLNTEAFF. CDR3 bases: TGTGCCAGCTCACCACCGACAGGGCTGAACACTGAAGCTTTCTTT.